The 14 T cell receptor beta chains in this list originate from one sample, sequenced in a study of cytomegalovirus exposure and HLA in healthy donors. Vbeta (60) and Jbeta (13) primers were used in the PCR. The table came from immunoSEQ multiplex PCR; TCRdb's copy has only in-frame clones and leaves some out. The repertoire holds about 82,000 clones, 74% seen once, with roughly 6.1% in the top ten. Specimen: PBMCs. The receptors were sampled from a woman between 45 and 65 years old in good health and CMV-seropositive.

The J gene is TRBJ1-1, the V gene TRBV5-1; a weak D match, TRBD1 (5 bases). The CDR3 runs to 14 residues. Germline lookup yields CDR1 SGHRS and CDR2 YFSETQ. Trimming pared 4 bases from V and 0 bases from J, leaving 10 bases between. The CDR3, as DNA: TGCGCCAGCAGCAAACAGGACGTGAACACTGAAGCTTTCTTT. This sequence encodes CASSKQDVNTEAFF.

In its sample, this clone ranks as medium-sized. In nucleotides, the CDR3 is TGTGCCAGCAGTGAAGAGGCAGGGGGGTCCTACGAGCAGTACTTC. This encodes CASSEEAGGSYEQYF. The chain links TRBV6-1 to TRBJ2-7, with a weak D call TRBD1 (7 bases). Germline V gene lookup returns CDR1 MNHNS and CDR2 SASEGT. This CDR3 is built from 15 residues. Trimming left V 1 base short and J 1 base short, with 11 bases between.

The chain recombines TRBV5-1 with TRBJ2-7; TRBD1 agrees at 10 bases. J gave up 1 base and V 4 bases, and 2 bases lay outside the gene matches. There are 14 residues in the CDR3. Germline V gene sequence: CDR1 SGHRS, CDR2 YFSETQ. The CDR3 bases are TGCGCCAGCAGCCGGGACAGGGGTTCCTACGAGCAGTACTTC. It translates to CASSRDRGSYEQYF.

J is TRBJ2-7 and V is TRBV7-7, with TRBD1 identical over 7 bases. This CDR3 is 15 amino acids long. Germline assignment: CDR1 SSHAT and CDR2 FNYEAQ (reference sequence). CDR3 nucleotide sequence: TGTGCTAGCGCCGGGATCCGGGACAGTATCTACGAGCAGTACTTC. Its protein is CASAGIRDSIYEQYF.

The chain is built from TRBV5-1 and TRBJ2-5; 15 nucleotides agree with TRBD2. The CDR3 totals 17 residues. The junction had 6 bases not matched to a gene; V was cut back by 4 bases and J by 2 bases. From germline, CDR1 is SGHRS and CDR2 YFSETQ. The CDR3, as DNA: TGCGCCAGCAGCCCGGGACTAGCGGGAGGATATCAAGAGACCCAGTACTTC. Protein product: CASSPGLAGGYQETQYF. The full variable domain, its missing parts supplied by reference TRBV5-1 and TRBJ2-5, is KAGVTQTPRYLIKTRGQQVTLSCSPISGHRSVSWYQQTPGQGLQFLFEYFSETQRNKGNFPGRFSGRQFSNSRSEMNVSTLELGDSALYLCASSPGLAGGYQETQYFGPGTRLLVL.

The V gene is TRBV7-8, the J gene TRBJ2-1, with TRBD2 matching 9 bases. This CDR3 is built from 14 residues. The ends lost 8 bases at V and 5 bases at J; junction bases unmatched: 7. Germline V gene lookup returns CDR1 SGHVS and CDR2 FQNEAQ. CDR3: CASVWASGNNEQFF. DNA of the CDR3: TGTGCCAGCGTGTGGGCTAGCGGGAACAATGAGCAGTTCTTC.

The V call is TRBV6-1, the J call TRBJ2-1, with D maybe TRBD1 (6 bases). Germline CDR1 reads MNHNS; CDR2 reads SASEGT. V was pared by 1 base and J by 4 bases, with 14 bases between. This CDR3 comprises 16 residues. The CDR3 loop reads CASSEEGEKVYNEQFF. CDR3 DNA sequence: TGTGCCAGCAGTGAAGAGGGGGAAAAAGTTTACAATGAGCAGTTCTTC.

The chain uses TRBV5-1 and TRBJ2-7, with TRBD1 matching over 10 bases. V was pared by 3 bases and J by 2 bases, with 5 bases of the junction left unmatched. CDR3 length: 15 amino acids. Germline loops: CDR1 SGHRS, CDR2 YFSETQ. This chain's CDR3 is CASSSRGQGTYEQYF. CDR3 DNA: TGCGCCAGCAGCTCCCGGGGACAGGGGACCTACGAGCAGTACTTC.

This sequence joins TRBV29-1 and TRBJ2-3; TRBD2 matches at 9 bases. The germline CDR1 and CDR2 sequences are SQVTM and ANQGSEA. The CDR3 covers 15 residues. Losses at the gene ends were 6 bases for V and 6 bases for J; bases not matched to a gene: 13. DNA of the CDR3: TGCAGCGTCGCGGTTAGCGGGAGTATCGGGGATACGCAGTATTTT. This sequence encodes CSVAVSGSIGDTQYF.

This clone was detected only a few times. This sequence joins TRBV14 and TRBJ2-2; 11 nucleotides match TRBD2. Germline values: CDR1 SGHDN, CDR2 FVKESK. Losses at the gene ends were 2 bases for V and 8 bases for J; bases not matched to a gene: 7. The CDR3 is made up of 16 amino acids. CDR3 sequence: CASSQSLAGGLGELFF. The CDR3 nucleotides read TGTGCCAGCAGCCAAAGTCTAGCGGGAGGCCTGGGGGAGCTGTTTTTT.

V gene TRBV6-4 combines with J gene TRBJ2-3; 7 bases map to TRBD2. V was pared by 7 bases and J by 0 bases, with 10 bases of the junction left unmatched. The V gene's germline CDR1 is MRHNA and CDR2 SNTAGT. The CDR3 is 16 amino acids. This CDR3 is CASNREAASSTDTQYF. For the CDR3, the DNA is TGTGCCAGCAACCGGGAGGCAGCCTCTAGCACAGATACGCAGTATTTT.

The chain uses TRBV30 and TRBJ2-7, with TRBD2 identical over 11 bases. The CDR3 sequence is 14 residues long. Germline lookup yields CDR1 GTSNPN and CDR2 SVGIG (reference sequence). Trimming cost V 4 bases and J 1 base; bases outside gene matches: 3. CDR3 sequence reads: CAWILAGESYEQYF. The CDR3 bases are TGTGCCTGGATACTAGCGGGAGAGTCCTACGAGCAGTACTTC.

The V and J genes are TRBV5-4 and TRBJ1-5; D perhaps matches TRBD1 (6 bases). The V and J ends lost 5 bases and 4 bases respectively, with 16 bases between them. Germline loops: CDR1 SGHNT, CDR2 YYREEE (reference sequence). This CDR3 has 15 residues. Here the CDR3 reads CASSTQGLENQPQHF. In DNA form, the CDR3 reads TGTGCCAGCAGTACCCAGGGGTTGGAGAATCAGCCCCAGCATTTT.

This clone was seen a single time. The gene calls are TRBV27 and TRBJ2-1, with 12 nucleotides matching TRBD2. The CDR3 is 15 residues long. The germline gives CDR1 MNHEY, CDR2 SMNVEV (reference sequence). V shed 6 bases and J 6 bases; nucleotides not matched to a gene: 6. DNA of the CDR3: TGTGCCAGCAGATCCCTAGCGGGAGGGCTCAATGAGCAGTTCTTC. This encodes CASRSLAGGLNEQFF.